The 10 T cell receptor beta chains below all came from one sample that was sequenced in a study of blood T cell repertoires in COVID-19. TCRdb's table, derived via immunoSEQ multiplex PCR, lists solely in-frame clones and lacks some. The table has over 85,000 clones, around 73% seen once. Source material: peripheral blood. The receptors were gathered from a man aged 60-69 years with active or convalescent COVID-19.

The genes are TRBV6-5 and TRBJ2-7; 9 bases align to TRBD2. With V trimmed by 6 bases and J by 4 bases, 10 bases remained unmatched. This CDR3 has 15 amino acids. Germline V CDR1 and CDR2: MNHEY, SVGAGI. The CDR3 region is CASRVLLAGSYEQYF. In nucleotides, the CDR3 is TGTGCCAGCAGGGTACTACTAGCGGGTTCGTACGAGCAGTACTTC.

This clone appeared a few times. V usage is TRBV4-3 and J usage is TRBJ1-2; 7 positions match TRBD1. The CDR3 has 16 amino acids. CDR1 LGHNA and CDR2 YSLEER come from the germline V gene. The J segment lost 4 bases and the V segment lost 2 bases, leaving 10 bases of the junction unmatched. CDR3 amino acids: CASSQNWDRESYGYTF. CDR3 sequence (DNA): TGCGCCAGCAGCCAAAACTGGGACAGAGAATCCTATGGCTACACCTTC.

A few counts support this clone. The rearrangement uses TRBV5-4 and TRBJ1-2; 8 positions match TRBD1. Germline CDR1 is SGHNT and CDR2 is YYREEE (reference sequence). The CDR3 contains 15 residues. The V and J ends lost 4 bases and 7 bases, in that order; junction bases with no gene match: 12. The CDR3 DNA sequence: TGTGCCAGCAGCCCGGACAGGGCCTCGTCCTTTGGCTACACCTTC. As protein: CASSPDRASSFGYTF.

This chain links TRBV30 with TRBJ1-1; unclear D gene. The CDR3 totals 13 residues. Trimming stripped 5 bases from V and 1 base from J, with 11 bases between. Germline-derived CDR1 and CDR2 are GTSNPN and SVGIG (reference sequence). The CDR3 here is CAWDSGSNTEAFF. As DNA, the CDR3 is TGTGCCTGGGACTCCGGGTCGAACACTGAAGCTTTCTTT.

This rearrangement joins TRBV19 to TRBJ1-2; tentative D call: TRBD1 (5 bases). Germline values: CDR1 LNHDA, CDR2 SQIVND (reference sequence). V was pared by 3 bases and J by 5 bases, with 16 bases between. The CDR3 runs 15 residues. This chain's CDR3 is CASSIQYKGRYGYTF. CDR3 nucleotide sequence: TGTGCCAGTAGTATTCAATATAAGGGGCGTTATGGCTACACCTTC. Supplemented by reference TRBV19 and TRBJ1-2, the full variable domain reads DGGITQSPKYLFRKEGQNVTLSCEQNLNHDAMYWYRQDPGQGLRLIYYSQIVNDFQKGDIAEGYSVSREKKESFPLTVTSAQKNPTAFYLCASSIQYKGRYGYTFGSGTRLTVV.

The rearrangement uses TRBV25-1 and TRBJ2-2; tentative D call: TRBD2 (6 bases). This CDR3 is 16 amino acids long. CDR1 is MGHDK and CDR2 is SYGVNS in the germline V gene. With 2 bases removed from V and 1 base from J, the gap between germline ends came to 11 bases. The CDR3, as DNA: TGTGCCAGCAGTGAAACGGGACTCCGGAACACCGGGGAGCTGTTTTTT. This encodes CASSETGLRNTGELFF. The whole variable domain, remainder taken from reference TRBV25-1 and TRBJ2-2, is EADIYQTPRYLVIGTGKKITLECSQTMGHDKMYWYQQDPGMELHLIHYSYGVNSTEKGDLSSESTVSRIRTEHFPLTLESARPSHTSQYLCASSETGLRNTGELFFGEGSRLTVL.

The chain couples TRBV5-6 to TRBJ1-5; D call uncertain. This CDR3 is 17 amino acids long. V was trimmed by 3 bases and J by 0 bases, leaving 16 bases between them. Per the germline V gene, CDR1 is SGHDT and CDR2 is YYEEEE. For the CDR3, the DNA is TGTGCCAGCAGCTCGAACTCGGGTTTTCATAGCAATCAGCCCCAGCATTTT. It codes for CASSSNSGFHSNQPQHF.

The J gene is TRBJ2-1, the V gene TRBV20-1; 12 bases match TRBD1. The CDR3 is 17 amino acids. Trimming at V came to 3 bases and at J to 5 bases, leaving 11 bases not matched to a gene. The germline CDR1 and CDR2 sequences are DFQATT and SNEGSKA (reference sequence). The CDR3, as DNA: TGCAGTGCTAGTAGAGGGCCGGGACAGGGGGCGAACAATGAGCAGTTCTTC. Translation: CSASRGPGQGANNEQFF.

V usage is TRBV5-6 and J usage is TRBJ2-5; 8 bases agree with TRBD2. Germline CDR1 reads SGHDT; CDR2 reads YYEEEE. Losses at the gene ends were 2 bases for V and 1 base for J; bases not matched to a gene: 7. This CDR3 region has 16 residues. CDR3 DNA: TGTGCCAGCAGCTTTAATCCGGGAGGGGGCCAAGAGACCCAGTACTTC. It yields the protein CASSFNPGGGQETQYF.

The chain couples TRBV18 to TRBJ2-7; TRBD1 is a possible D gene (6 bases). This CDR3 has 13 amino acids. V was clipped by 3 bases and J by 3 bases, with 9 bases between them. Per germline, CDR1 KGHSH and CDR2 LQKENI. The CDR3, as DNA: TGTGCCAGCTCACCGGGGGCTAACTACGAGCAGTACGTC. It encodes CASSPGANYEQYV.